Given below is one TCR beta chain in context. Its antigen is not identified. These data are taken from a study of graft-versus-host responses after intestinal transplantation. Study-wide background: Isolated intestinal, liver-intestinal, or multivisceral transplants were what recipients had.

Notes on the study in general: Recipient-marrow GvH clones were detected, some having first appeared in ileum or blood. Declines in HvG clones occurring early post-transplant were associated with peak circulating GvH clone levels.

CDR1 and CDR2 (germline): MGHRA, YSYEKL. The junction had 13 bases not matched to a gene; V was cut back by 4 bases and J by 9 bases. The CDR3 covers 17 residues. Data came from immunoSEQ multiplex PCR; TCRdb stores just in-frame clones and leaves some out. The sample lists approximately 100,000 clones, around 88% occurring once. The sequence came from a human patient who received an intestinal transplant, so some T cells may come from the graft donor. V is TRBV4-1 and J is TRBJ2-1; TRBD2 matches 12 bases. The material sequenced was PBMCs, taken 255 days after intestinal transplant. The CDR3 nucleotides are TGCGCCAGCAGCCTATCGGTCCTAGCGGGGGGGCAGGGTGAGCAGTTCTTC. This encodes CASSLSVLAGGQGEQFF.